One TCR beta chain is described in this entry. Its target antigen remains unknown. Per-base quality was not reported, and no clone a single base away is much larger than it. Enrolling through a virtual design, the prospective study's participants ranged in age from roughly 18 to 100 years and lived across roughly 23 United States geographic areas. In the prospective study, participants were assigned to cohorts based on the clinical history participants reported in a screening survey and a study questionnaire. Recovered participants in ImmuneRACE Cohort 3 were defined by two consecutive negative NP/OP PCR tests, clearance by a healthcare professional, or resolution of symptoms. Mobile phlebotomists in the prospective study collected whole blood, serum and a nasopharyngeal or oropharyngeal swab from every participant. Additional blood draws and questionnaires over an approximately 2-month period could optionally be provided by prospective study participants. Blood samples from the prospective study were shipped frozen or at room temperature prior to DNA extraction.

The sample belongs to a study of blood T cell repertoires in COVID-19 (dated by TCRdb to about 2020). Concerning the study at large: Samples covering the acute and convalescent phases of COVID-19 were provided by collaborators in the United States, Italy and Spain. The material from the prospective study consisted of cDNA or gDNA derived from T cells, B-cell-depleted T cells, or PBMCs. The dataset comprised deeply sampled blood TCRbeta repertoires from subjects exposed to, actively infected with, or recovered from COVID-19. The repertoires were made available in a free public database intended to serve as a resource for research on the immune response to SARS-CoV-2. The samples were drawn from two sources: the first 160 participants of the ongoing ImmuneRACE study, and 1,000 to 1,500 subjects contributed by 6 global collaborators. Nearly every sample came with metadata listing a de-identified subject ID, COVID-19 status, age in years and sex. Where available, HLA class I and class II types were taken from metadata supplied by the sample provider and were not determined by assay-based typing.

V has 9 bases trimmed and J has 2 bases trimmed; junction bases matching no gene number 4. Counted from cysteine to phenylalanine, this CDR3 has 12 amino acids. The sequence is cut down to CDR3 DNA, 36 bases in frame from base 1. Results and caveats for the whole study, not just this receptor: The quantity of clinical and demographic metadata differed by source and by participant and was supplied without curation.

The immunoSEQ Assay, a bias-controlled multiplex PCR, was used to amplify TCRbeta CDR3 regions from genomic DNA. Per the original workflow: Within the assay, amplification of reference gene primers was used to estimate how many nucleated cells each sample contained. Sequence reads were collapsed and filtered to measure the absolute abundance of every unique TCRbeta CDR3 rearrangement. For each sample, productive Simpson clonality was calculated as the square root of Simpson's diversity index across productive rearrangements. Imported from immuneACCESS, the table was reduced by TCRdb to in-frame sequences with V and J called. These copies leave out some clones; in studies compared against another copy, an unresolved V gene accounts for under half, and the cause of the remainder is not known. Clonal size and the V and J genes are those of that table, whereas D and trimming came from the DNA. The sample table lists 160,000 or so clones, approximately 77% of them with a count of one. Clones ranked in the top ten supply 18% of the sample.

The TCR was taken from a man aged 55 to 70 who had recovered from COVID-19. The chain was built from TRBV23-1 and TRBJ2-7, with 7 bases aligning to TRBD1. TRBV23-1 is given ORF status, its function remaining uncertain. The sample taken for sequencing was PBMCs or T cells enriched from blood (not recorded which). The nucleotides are TGCGCCAGTGAGACAGGGACCTACGAGCAGTACTTC. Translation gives CASETGTYEQYF.